This is a list of T cell receptor beta chains from one sample in a study of cytomegalovirus exposure and HLA in healthy donors. Assay used: immunoSEQ multiplex PCR; TCRdb lists only in-frame clones, some missing. The data show approximately 150,000 clones, approximately 72% seen once. Sequenced sample: PBMCs. These receptors were collected from a female donor in good health and CMV-seronegative. Both conserved end residues are part of each CDR3. A D gene is named only where the DNA matches it firmly. Some rows mark clone size as missing; the rest say once, few, many or name a class of expanded clone.

.	TRBV9	TRBJ2-1	TRBD2	TGTGCCAGCAGCGAAAAAGCGGGGCACTCCTACAATGAGCAGTTCTTC	CASSEKAGHSYNEQFF
.	TRBV27	TRBJ1-1	TRBD1	TGTGCCAGCAGTTCCCAGGGGGCGCCGAGGGCTTTCTTT	CASSSQGAPRAFF
.	TRBV5-4	TRBJ2-1	TRBD2	TGTGCCAGCAGCTCGGGACTAGCGGGATTCGAGTTCTTC	CASSSGLAGFEFF
.	TRBV4-3	TRBJ2-7	.	TGCGCCAGCAGCCAGGACAGTTACTCCTACGAGCAGTACTTC	CASSQDSYSYEQYF
few	TRBV7-2	TRBJ1-4	.	TGTGCCAGCAGCTTACAGGTCTCGTCTGCAACTAATGAAAAACTGTTTTTT	CASSLQVSSATNEKLFF
few	TRBV7-3	TRBJ2-6	TRBD1	TGTGCCAGCAAACCCGGGACAGGGAACTCTGGGGCCAACGTCCTGACTTTC	CASKPGTGNSGANVLTF
.	TRBV2	TRBJ2-1	TRBD2	TGTGCCAGCAGTGGACGACTAGCGGGACGCAATGAGCAGTTCTTC	CASSGRLAGRNEQFF
.	TRBV28	TRBJ2-3	TRBD2	TGTGCCAGCAGTTTATCTAGCGGGGGCCGTTCCGTGTATACGCAGTATTTT	CASSLSSGGRSVYTQYF
.	TRBV11-2	TRBJ2-1	TRBD2	TGTGCCAGCAGCTCCCTCAGTCCGGGACTAGCGGGACCCAATGAGCAGTTCTTC	CASSSLSPGLAGPNEQFF
few	TRBV29-1	TRBJ2-7	TRBD2	TGCAGCGCAAGACCCCGGGGGACTAGCTCCCACGAGCAGTACTTC	CSARPRGTSSHEQYF
.	TRBV13	TRBJ2-7	TRBD1	TGTGCCAGCAGCCTAACGACAGGGTTGACCGAGCAGTACTTC	CASSLTTGLTEQYF
.	TRBV11-2	TRBJ2-7	TRBD2	TGTGCCAGCAGCTGGATTAGCGGGTTTTCCTACGAGCAGTACTTC	CASSWISGFSYEQYF
.	TRBV28	TRBJ1-4	.	TGTGCCAGCAGCTCCGCCCCCGGGGGGGGCGACATTAATGAAAAACTGTTTTTT	CASSSAPGGGDINEKLFF
few	TRBV28	TRBJ1-2	TRBD1	TGTGCCAGCATCCTGGGCCCCGGGGACAGGTTGGGTGGCTACACCTTC	CASILGPGDRLGGYTF
.	TRBV4-1	TRBJ2-3	.	TGCGCCAGCAGCCAACAGCGGGGCACAGATACGCAGTATTTT	CASSQQRGTDTQYF
.	TRBV14	TRBJ2-5	TRBD1	TGTGCCAGCAGACCGACAGGGGTAGAAGAGACCCAGTACTTC	CASRPTGVEETQYF
.	TRBV5-1	TRBJ2-5	TRBD1	TGCGCCAGCAGCTTGGCCGGACAGGAGGAGACCCAGTACTTC	CASSLAGQEETQYF
.	TRBV7-9	TRBJ2-5	.	TGTGCCAGCAGCTCGTGGGGAGCGGGCGAGACCCAGTACTTC	CASSSWGAGETQYF
.	TRBV4-2	TRBJ1-6	.	TGTGCCAGCAGCCAAGACCCGGGACCTGGGGGGTCACCCCTCCACTTT	CASSQDPGPGGSPLHF
.	TRBV2	TRBJ2-3	TRBD2	TGTGCCAGCAGATGGGGACTAGCGGGCGGGGACGCAGATACGCAGTATTTT	CASRWGLAGGDADTQYF
.	TRBV9	TRBJ1-2	TRBD1	TGTGCCAGCAGCGGAGGGACAGGGGAAATTGGCTACACCTTC	CASSGGTGEIGYTF
.	TRBV10-3	TRBJ2-5	TRBD1	TGTGCCATCTGCCCGGGACAGGGTTCGGGGGAGACCCAGTACTTC	CAICPGQGSGETQYF
.	TRBV10-1	TRBJ2-7	TRBD1	TGCGCCAGCAGTGGCCGGGACAGCCGCTCCTACGAGCAGTACTTC	CASSGRDSRSYEQYF
.	TRBV6-5	TRBJ2-7	.	TGTGCCAGCAGTTACCTACAGTCCTACGAGCAGTACTTC	CASSYLQSYEQYF
.	TRBV5-1	TRBJ1-2	TRBD1	TGCGCCAGCAGCTTGCGACAGGGGGCGAGCTATGGCTACACCTTC	CASSLRQGASYGYTF
.	TRBV9	TRBJ2-7	.	TGTGCCAGCAGCGTGGGGGCAGGGGACTACGAGCAGTACTTC	CASSVGAGDYEQYF
.	TRBV6-5	TRBJ2-2	TRBD1	TGTGCCAGTCGGACAGGGGGTAGCCCCGGGGAGCTGTTTTTT	CASRTGGSPGELFF
.	TRBV4-2	TRBJ1-5	TRBD1	TGTGCCAGCAGCCAAGACGGACAGGGTAATCAGCCCCAGCATTTT	CASSQDGQGNQPQHF
.	TRBV19	TRBJ1-5	.	TGTGCCAGTAAGGACAGCCTTGGGCCCCAGCATTTT	CASKDSLGPQHF
once	TRBV10-1	TRBJ2-1	TRBD2	TGCGCCAGCAGTGAGTCTGGAGGGCTAGCGGGGCCCAATGAGCAGTTCTTC	CASSESGGLAGPNEQFF
.	TRBV6-5	TRBJ2-7	TRBD1	TGTGCCAGCAGTTACCGACAGGGCAGCCACGAGCAGTACTTC	CASSYRQGSHEQYF
.	TRBV4-2	TRBJ2-1	.	TGTGCCAGCAGCCAAGCGGGACATAACAATGAGCAGTTCTTC	CASSQAGHNNEQFF
.	TRBV28	TRBJ1-4	.	TGTGCCAGCAGTCCCTTGGACAGATCTAATGAAAAACTGTTTTTT	CASSPLDRSNEKLFF
.	TRBV5-1	TRBJ1-5	.	TGCGCCAGCAGCCCTGGGCGGGAGCCCTTTAGCAATCAGCCCCAGCATTTT	CASSPGREPFSNQPQHF
.	TRBV7-9	TRBJ2-4	TRBD1	TGTGCCAGCAGCTTAGCGGGGACAGGCGGGGACATTCAGTACTTC	CASSLAGTGGDIQYF
.	TRBV27	TRBJ1-5	.	TGTGCCAGCAGTCGGGCGGGCAATAGCAATCAGCCCCAGCATTTT	CASSRAGNSNQPQHF